This passage covers 25 T cell receptor beta chains from one sample sequenced in a study of shared clonotypes between healthy human individuals (dated by TCRdb to about 2020). Receptor amplification or capture employed the immunoSEQ multiplex PCR assay. TCRdb obtained this table from immuneACCESS and retained in-frame rearrangements with V and J assigned. These tables miss some clones; where compared with another copy, unresolved V genes account for less than half of the shortfall, and the remainder is unexplained. This sample is represented by approximately 1.4 million clones; 95% to 99% of them were singletons. The ten largest clonotypes hold approximately 0.45% of the sample. Sequences were obtained from naive CD4+ T cells sorted from blood. This sample's cell subset or site label indicates: CD45RA+ positively selected. The receptor source for this set is a man younger than 45 in good health.

This clone showed up just once. The chain recombines TRBV9 with TRBJ2-1; the D gene could be TRBD1 or TRBD2 (5 bases each). V was trimmed by 3 bases and J by 2 bases, leaving 15 bases between them. The germline V gene has CDR1 SGDLS and CDR2 YYNGEE. The CDR3 length is 16 residues. The chain's CDR3 is CASSAEPGRTYNEQFF. CDR3 nucleotide sequence: TGTGCCAGCAGCGCGGAACCGGGACGGACCTACAATGAGCAGTTCTTC.

The chain has TRBV14 and TRBJ2-5, with 8 nucleotides matching TRBD2. The CDR3 runs to 15 residues. Germline V lookup: CDR1 SGHDN, CDR2 FVKESK. The trim removed 4 bases at V and 0 bases at J, leaving 4 bases unmatched. The DNA for the CDR3 is TGTGCCAGCAGCCTACTAGCGGATTACCAAGAGACCCAGTACTTC. Encoded protein: CASSLLADYQETQYF.

The rearrangement uses TRBV19 and TRBJ1-2; TRBD1 is a possible D gene (5 bases). The V and J ends lost 3 bases and 3 bases respectively, with 8 bases between them. The CDR3 runs 13 residues. The germline V gene encodes CDR1 LNHDA and CDR2 SQIVND (reference sequence). CDR3 protein: CASSIRDYYGYTF. CDR3 nucleotides: TGTGCCAGTAGTATCCGGGACTACTATGGCTACACCTTC.

V and J are TRBV19 and TRBJ1-2; D is possibly TRBD1 (5 bases). CDR1 is LNHDA, CDR2 SQIVND, per germline (reference sequence). The CDR3 extends over 14 amino acids. Trimming shortened V by 7 bases and J by 7 bases, and 19 bases separated the two germline ends. DNA of the CDR3: TGTGCCAGTACCTCGGGGCCCGGATTATCTGGCTACACCTTC. Translation gives CASTSGPGLSGYTF.

The chain joins TRBV11-1 to TRBJ2-1, with D perhaps given as TRBD1 or TRBD2 (5 bases each). The V and J ends lost 2 bases and 0 bases respectively, with 11 bases between them. Germline CDR1 reads SGHAT; CDR2 reads FQDESV (reference sequence). This CDR3 region has 16 residues. The CDR3 reads CASSLQLGVSYNEQFF. Here the CDR3 DNA reads TGTGCCAGCAGCTTACAGTTGGGGGTCTCCTACAATGAGCAGTTCTTC.

The chain employs TRBV5-4 and TRBJ2-2; tentative D call: TRBD2 (6 bases). From germline, CDR1 is SGHNT and CDR2 YYREEE (reference sequence). V lost 0 bases, J lost 3 bases, and 9 bases lay in between. The CDR3 sequence is 15 residues long. CDR3 in DNA: TGTGCCAGCAGCTTGGCCCGCGGGGACACCGGGGAGCTGTTTTTT. Amino acids: CASSLARGDTGELFF.

This sequence joins TRBV18 and TRBJ2-5; possibly TRBD1 or TRBD2 for D (6 bases each). The V end lost 3 bases, the J end lost 4 bases, and 15 bases lay between the germline ends. Per germline, CDR1 KGHSH and CDR2 LQKENI. This CDR3 comprises 15 residues. CDR3 residues: CASSPAGGPRETQYF. CDR3 in DNA: TGTGCCAGCTCACCGGCTGGGGGGCCCCGAGAGACCCAGTACTTC.

As to this clone: The same CDR3 is also encoded by other DNA sequences in this sample. The J gene is TRBJ1-1, the V gene TRBV5-4; TRBD1 might be the D (6 bases). The CDR3 is 13 amino acids. Deletions cut 4 bases from V and 1 base from J, with 8 bases between. Germline CDR1 reads SGHNT; CDR2 reads YYREEE (reference sequence). DNA for the CDR3: TGTGCCAGCAGCAAACAGGGGAACACTGAAGCTTTCTTT. Protein product: CASSKQGNTEAFF.

The chain employs TRBV5-1 and TRBJ2-1, with 9 bases that match TRBD1. Trimming at V came to 2 bases and at J to 7 bases, leaving 7 bases not matched to a gene. The CDR3 loop spans 15 amino acids. CDR1 and CDR2 from the germline V gene are SGHRS and YFSETQ. CDR3 amino acids: CASSFGDREGNEQFF. The CDR3 nucleotides are TGCGCCAGCAGCTTTGGGGACAGGGAGGGTAATGAGCAGTTCTTC.

The chain recombines TRBV7-9 with TRBJ2-2; 9 bases are a match to TRBD2. Per germline, CDR1 SEHNR and CDR2 FQNEAQ (reference sequence). This CDR3 comprises 16 residues. V shed 2 bases and J 2 bases; nucleotides not matched to a gene: 3. The CDR3 spells CASSLSTSGNTGELFF. CDR3 nucleotide sequence: TGTGCCAGCAGCTTATCGACTAGCGGTAACACCGGGGAGCTGTTTTTT.

V and J are TRBV5-1 and TRBJ2-6, with a tentative D call TRBD2 (6 bases). Trimming shortened V by 4 bases and J by 2 bases, and 10 bases separated the two germline ends. Per the germline V gene, CDR1 is SGHRS and CDR2 is YFSETQ. The CDR3 loop spans 15 amino acids. This CDR3 is CASSPEGPGANVLTF. The CDR3 DNA reads as TGCGCCAGCAGCCCGGAGGGCCCTGGGGCCAACGTCCTGACTTTC.

The chain has TRBV28 and TRBJ1-4; TRBD1 is a possible D gene (5 bases). The CDR3 has 14 residues. Trimming took 6 bases from V and 4 from J, leaving 12 bases between them. The V gene's germline CDR1 is MDHEN and CDR2 SYDVKM. This chain's CDR3 is CASSRGAYNEKLFF. DNA of the CDR3: TGTGCCAGCAGCCGGGGCGCTTATAATGAAAAACTGTTTTTT.

This chain joins TRBV19 and TRBJ2-7; D possibly matches TRBD1 or TRBD2 (7 bases each). The germline CDR1 and CDR2 sequences are LNHDA and SQIVND (reference sequence). V was trimmed by 5 bases and J by 3 bases, leaving 14 bases between them. This CDR3 spans 14 amino acids. CDR3 nucleotides: TGTGCCAGTAGTTCGACAGGGAGGGTCTACGAGCAGTACTTC. Translating gives CASSSTGRVYEQYF.

The genes are TRBV19 and TRBJ1-5, with a possible D match to TRBD1 (5 bases). CDR3 length: 14 amino acids. The V and J ends lost 9 bases and 6 bases respectively, with 18 bases between them. The germline V gene encodes CDR1 LNHDA and CDR2 SQIVND (reference sequence). The DNA for the CDR3 is TGTGCCAGCAACCAGGGTACAAGGCCTCAGCCCCAGCATTTT. Its translation: CASNQGTRPQPQHF.

V usage is TRBV19 and J usage is TRBJ1-1; D might be TRBD1 (5 bases). Trimming cost V 5 bases and J 1 base, with 11 bases left between them. Germline lookup yields CDR1 LNHDA and CDR2 SQIVND (reference sequence). CDR3 length: 14 residues. The CDR3 spells CASSPGRENTEAFF. CDR3 bases: TGTGCCAGTAGTCCGGGACGGGAGAACACTGAAGCTTTCTTT. The variable domain in full, completed from reference TRBV19 and TRBJ1-1, reads DGGITQSPKYLFRKEGQNVTLSCEQNLNHDAMYWYRQDPGQGLRLIYYSQIVNDFQKGDIAEGYSVSREKKESFPLTVTSAQKNPTAFYLCASSPGRENTEAFFGQGTRLTVV.

V gene TRBV7-2 combines with J gene TRBJ2-5; perhaps TRBD2 as D (7 bases). Germline assignment: CDR1 SGHTA and CDR2 FQGNSA. CDR3 size: 15 residues. Trimming left V 7 bases short and J 5 bases short, with 20 bases between. CDR3 in amino acids: CASTIGGALKETQYF. In nucleotides, the CDR3 is TGTGCCAGCACCATAGGGGGGGCCCTAAAGGAGACCCAGTACTTC.

The J gene is TRBJ1-1, the V gene TRBV28; 8 bases map to TRBD1. This CDR3 is built from 14 residues. J gave up 5 bases and V 8 bases, and 10 bases lay outside the gene matches. Germline V gene sequence: CDR1 MDHEN, CDR2 SYDVKM. The DNA for the CDR3 is TGTGCCAGCCAACTCCGGACAGGGATGACTGAAGCTTTCTTT. This gives the protein CASQLRTGMTEAFF.

The chain joins TRBV4-1 to TRBJ2-1, with D possibly TRBD2 on 6 matching bases. V was trimmed by 1 base and J by 5 bases, leaving 18 bases between them. Germline V gene data show CDR1 as MGHRA and CDR2 as YSYEKL. CDR3 length: 17 amino acids. The CDR3 DNA sequence: TGCGCCAGCAGCCAAGCCCTTATGCGGGACTTCGACAATGAGCAGTTCTTC. It codes for CASSQALMRDFDNEQFF.

This clone was counted once. V usage is TRBV5-4 and J usage is TRBJ2-1; no definite D call. This CDR3 is built from 11 residues. CDR1 and CDR2 (germline): SGHNT, YYREEE (reference sequence). V was pared by 0 bases and J by 10 bases, with 5 bases between. The CDR3 sequence is CASSLVGEQFF. The CDR3 DNA reads as TGTGCCAGCAGCTTGGTTGGAGAGCAGTTCTTC.

The CDR3 sequence: CASSLGSARLTKNIQYF. DNA of the CDR3: TGTGCCAGCAGCTTAGGATCGGCCCGACTTACCAAAAACATTCAGTACTTC. This sequence joins TRBV13 and TRBJ2-4, with D unclear. The germline CDR1 and CDR2 sequences are PRHDT and FYEKMQ (reference sequence). The germline V and J ends were trimmed by 0 bases and 2 bases, with 14 bases remaining between them. The CDR3 extends over 17 amino acids. Full variable domain (outside the CDR3, taken from reference TRBV13 and TRBJ2-4): AAGVIQSPRHLIKEKRETATLKCYPIPRHDTVYWYQQGPGQDPQFLISFYEKMQSDKGSIPDRFSAQQFSDYHSELNMSSLELGDSALYFCASSLGSARLTKNIQYFGAGTRLSVL.

The chain uses TRBV19 and TRBJ2-1; possible D gene TRBD2, 6 bases. Trimming left V 4 bases short and J 0 bases short, with 10 bases between. This CDR3 is 15 amino acids long. Germline V CDR1 and CDR2: LNHDA, SQIVND (reference sequence). The CDR3 sequence: CASSKAGGSYNEQFF. The DNA for the CDR3 is TGTGCCAGTAGTAAGGCCGGGGGCTCCTACAATGAGCAGTTCTTC.

On this clone: Different DNA sequences within this sample yield the same CDR3. The rearrangement links TRBV5-1 to TRBJ2-7, with 7 bases matching TRBD2. The CDR3 runs 15 residues. Germline V gives CDR1 SGHRS, CDR2 YFSETQ. Unmatched junction bases numbered 3, after V lost 0 bases and J lost 0 bases. The CDR3 loop reads CASSLVSSGSYEQYF. The DNA of the CDR3 is TGCGCCAGCAGCTTGGTGTCTAGCGGCTCCTACGAGCAGTACTTC. The full variable domain, completed using reference TRBV5-1 and TRBJ2-7, is KAGVTQTPRYLIKTRGQQVTLSCSPISGHRSVSWYQQTPGQGLQFLFEYFSETQRNKGNFPGRFSGRQFSNSRSEMNVSTLELGDSALYLCASSLVSSGSYEQYFGPGTRLTVT.

This clone turned up a few times. This chain joins TRBV5-1 and TRBJ2-3; TRBD2 matches 8 bases. The length of the CDR3 is 14 residues. Germline CDR1 SGHRS, CDR2 YFSETQ. Trimming took 0 bases from V and 4 from J; bases not matched to a gene: 1. This CDR3 reads CASSLDGRADTQYF. The CDR3 DNA is TGCGCCAGCAGCTTGGACGGGAGGGCAGATACGCAGTATTTT. The complete variable domain, with remaining parts taken from reference TRBV5-1 and TRBJ2-3, reads KAGVTQTPRYLIKTRGQQVTLSCSPISGHRSVSWYQQTPGQGLQFLFEYFSETQRNKGNFPGRFSGRQFSNSRSEMNVSTLELGDSALYLCASSLDGRADTQYFGPGTRLTVL.

V is TRBV28 and J is TRBJ1-2, with D possibly being TRBD1 (6 bases). The germline V gene encodes CDR1 MDHEN and CDR2 SYDVKM. The CDR3 length is 13 residues. With 2 bases removed from V and 6 bases from J, the gap between germline ends came to 10 bases. The CDR3 DNA sequence: TGTGCCAGCAGTTTAGGGGGGGCGCATGGCTACACCTTC. Its translation: CASSLGGAHGYTF.

This clone has just a few counts. J is TRBJ1-5 and V is TRBV28; TRBD1 matches 8 bases. The ends lost 8 bases at V and 5 bases at J; junction bases unmatched: 5. Germline V gives CDR1 MDHEN, CDR2 SYDVKM. This CDR3 region has 13 residues. CDR3 nucleotide sequence: TGTGCCAGCGGCAACAGGGGGTATCAGCCCCAGCATTTT. This codes for CASGNRGYQPQHF.